This T cell receptor (beta chain) is from a study of control samples from healthy donors and cancer patients. Method: immunoSEQ multiplex PCR; TCRdb's copy keeps in-frame clones and lacks some. The sample records approximately 37,000 clones, 92% being singletons. V gave up 0 bases and J gave up 1 base, with 13 bases separating them. The CDR3 is made up of 16 amino acids. Germline assignment: CDR1 SGHRS and CDR2 YFSETQ. This sequence was found in a woman aged 50 to 65 in good health. The rearrangement joins TRBV5-1 to TRBJ2-5, with D possibly matching TRBD1 (6 bases). Material for sequencing was blood. CDR3 amino acids: CASSLGYGQSQETQYF. The CDR3 DNA reads as TGCGCCAGCAGCTTGGGATACGGACAGAGCCAAGAGACCCAGTACTTC.